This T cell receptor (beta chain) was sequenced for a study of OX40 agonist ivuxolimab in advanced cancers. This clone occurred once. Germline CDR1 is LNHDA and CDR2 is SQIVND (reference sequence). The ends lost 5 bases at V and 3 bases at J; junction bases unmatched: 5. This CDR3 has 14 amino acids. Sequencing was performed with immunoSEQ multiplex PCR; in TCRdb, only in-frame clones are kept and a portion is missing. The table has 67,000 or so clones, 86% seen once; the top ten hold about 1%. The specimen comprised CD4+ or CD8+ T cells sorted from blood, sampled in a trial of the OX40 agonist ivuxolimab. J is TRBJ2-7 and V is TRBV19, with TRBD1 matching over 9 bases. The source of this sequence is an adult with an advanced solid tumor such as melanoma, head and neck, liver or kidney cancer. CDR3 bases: TGTGCCAGTAGTGGACAGGGGATGCGCTACGAGCAGTACTTC. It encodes CASSGQGMRYEQYF.